This is a list of T cell receptor beta chains from one sample in a study of radiotherapy plus CTLA-4 blockade in lung cancer. The method was immunoSEQ multiplex PCR; TCRdb's version includes in-frame clones alone and lacks a portion of them. The sample has about 45,000 clones, roughly three quarters seen once. The sequencing used peripheral blood, collected from a patient treated with radiotherapy plus ipilimumab. The origin of the receptors is a human donor with non-small cell lung cancer who had stable disease on radiotherapy plus ipilimumab. The CDR3 runs from the conserved cysteine through the conserved F or W. A D gene is named only where the DNA matches it firmly. Size is omitted from some rows. Given values are once, few, many or a class for expanded clones.

TRBJ2-5 | - | once | TRBV27 | 17 | CASSSLRGGKWEETQYF | TGTGCCAGCAGTTCACTAAGGGGAGGTAAATGGGAAGAGACCCAGTACTTC
TRBJ2-3 | - | - | TRBV6-1 | 12 | CASQRGTDTQYF | TGTGCCAGTCAACGAGGCACAGATACGCAGTATTTT
TRBJ1-6 | TRBD1 | - | TRBV5-1 | 16 | CASSIQTGGTDSPLHF | TGCGCCAGCAGCATACAGACAGGGGGTACGGATTCACCCCTCCACTTT
TRBJ2-2 | - | - | TRBV7-9 | 14 | CASSLGADTGELFF | TGTGCCAGCAGCTTAGGAGCCGACACCGGGGAGCTGTTTTTT
TRBJ1-1 | - | - | TRBV7-8 | 12 | CASSSRTGEAFF | TGTGCCAGCAGCTCACGGACTGGAGAAGCTTTCTTT
TRBJ2-5 | TRBD2 | - | TRBV27 | 16 | CASSPSSGGNQETQYF | TGTGCCAGCAGTCCATCTAGCGGGGGGAACCAAGAGACCCAGTACTTC
TRBJ2-5 | - | - | TRBV10-1 | 13 | CASSFTGSETQYF | TGCGCCAGCAGCTTTACAGGGTCGGAGACCCAGTACTTC
TRBJ2-4 | TRBD1 | - | TRBV5-1 | 14 | CASRKPQTGEDLNF | TGCGCCAGCAGGAAGCCCCAGACAGGGGAAGATTTGAACTTC
TRBJ2-1 | TRBD2 | - | TRBV5-1 | 15 | CASSPSGGGIWEQFF | TGCGCCAGCAGCCCTAGCGGGGGGGGCATATGGGAGCAGTTCTTC
TRBJ1-1 | TRBD1 | - | TRBV27 | 14 | CASDRTGANTEAFF | TGTGCCAGCGACCGGACAGGGGCTAACACTGAAGCTTTCTTT
TRBJ1-5 | - | - | TRBV2 | 15 | CASRRTDNSNQPQHF | TGTGCCAGCAGACGTACAGATAATAGCAATCAGCCCCAGCATTTT
TRBJ2-6 | - | - | TRBV12-5 | 13 | CASGVSGANVLTF | TGTGCTAGTGGAGTCAGTGGGGCCAACGTCCTGACTTTC
TRBJ2-5 | TRBD2 | - | TRBV2 | 16 | CASTLKRGPLQETQYF | TGTGCCAGCACGCTAAAGCGGGGGCCCTTACAAGAGACCCAGTACTTC
TRBJ1-3 | TRBD1 | - | TRBV6-6 | 16 | CASSFNQGVPGNTIYF | TGTGCCAGCAGTTTCAACCAGGGGGTCCCCGGAAACACCATATATTTT
TRBJ1-1 | - | - | TRBV19 | 13 | CASSRGGIAEAFF | TGTGCCAGCTCCAGAGGAGGGATCGCTGAAGCTTTCTTT
TRBJ2-6 | - | - | TRBV18 | 16 | CASSPRADPGANVLTF | TGTGCCAGCTCACCACGGGCGGACCCTGGGGCCAACGTCCTGACTTTC
TRBJ2-1 | - | - | TRBV5-1 | 12 | CASSLMGNEQFF | TGCGCCAGCAGCTTGATGGGGAATGAGCAGTTCTTC
TRBJ2-1 | TRBD2 | once | TRBV5-1 | 16 | CASSLVTGGADNEQFF | TGCGCCAGCAGCTTGGTGACCGGGGGGGCCGACAATGAGCAGTTCTTC
TRBJ2-7 | - | - | TRBV5-6 | 14 | CASSFVRTPYEQYF | TGTGCCAGCAGCTTCGTCAGGACTCCCTACGAGCAGTACTTC
TRBJ1-6 | TRBD1 | few | TRBV5-1 | 15 | CASREGQIYNSPLHF | TGCGCCAGCAGGGAGGGACAGATCTATAATTCACCCCTCCACTTT
TRBJ1-2 | - | once | TRBV29-1 | 12 | CSVGGDGYGYTF | TGCAGCGTTGGGGGGGACGGGTATGGCTACACCTTC